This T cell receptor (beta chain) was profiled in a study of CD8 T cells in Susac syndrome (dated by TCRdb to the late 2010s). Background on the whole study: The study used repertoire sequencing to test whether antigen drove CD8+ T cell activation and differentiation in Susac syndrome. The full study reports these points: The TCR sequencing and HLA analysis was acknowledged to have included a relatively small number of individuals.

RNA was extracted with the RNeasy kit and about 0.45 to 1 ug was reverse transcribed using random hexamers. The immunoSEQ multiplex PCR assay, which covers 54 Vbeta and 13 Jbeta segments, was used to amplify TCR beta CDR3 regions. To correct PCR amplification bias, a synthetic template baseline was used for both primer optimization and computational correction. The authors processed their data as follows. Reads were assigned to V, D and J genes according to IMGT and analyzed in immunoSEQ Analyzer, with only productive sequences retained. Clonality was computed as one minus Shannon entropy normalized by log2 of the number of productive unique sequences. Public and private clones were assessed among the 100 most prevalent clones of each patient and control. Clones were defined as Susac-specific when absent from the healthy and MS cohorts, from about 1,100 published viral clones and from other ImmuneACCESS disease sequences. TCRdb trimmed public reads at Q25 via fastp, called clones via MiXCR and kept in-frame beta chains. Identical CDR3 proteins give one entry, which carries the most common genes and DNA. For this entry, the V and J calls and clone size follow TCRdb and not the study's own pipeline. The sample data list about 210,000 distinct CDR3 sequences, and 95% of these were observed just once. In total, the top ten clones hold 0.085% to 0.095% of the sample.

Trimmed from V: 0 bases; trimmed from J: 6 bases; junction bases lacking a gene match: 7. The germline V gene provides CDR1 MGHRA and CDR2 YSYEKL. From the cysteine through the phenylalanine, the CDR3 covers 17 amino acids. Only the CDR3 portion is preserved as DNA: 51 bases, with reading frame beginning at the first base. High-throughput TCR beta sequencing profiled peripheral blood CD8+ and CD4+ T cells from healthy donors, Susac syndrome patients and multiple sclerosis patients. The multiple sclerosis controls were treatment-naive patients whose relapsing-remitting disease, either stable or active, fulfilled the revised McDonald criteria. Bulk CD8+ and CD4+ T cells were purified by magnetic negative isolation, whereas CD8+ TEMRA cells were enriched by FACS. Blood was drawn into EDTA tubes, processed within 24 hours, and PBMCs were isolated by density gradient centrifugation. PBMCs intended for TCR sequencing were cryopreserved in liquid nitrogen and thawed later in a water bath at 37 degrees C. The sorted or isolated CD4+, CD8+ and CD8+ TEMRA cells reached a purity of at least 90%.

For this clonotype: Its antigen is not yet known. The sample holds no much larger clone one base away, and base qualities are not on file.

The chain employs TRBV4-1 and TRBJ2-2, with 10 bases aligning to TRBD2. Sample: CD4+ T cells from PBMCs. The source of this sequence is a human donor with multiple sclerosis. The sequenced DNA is TGCGCCAGCAGCCAAGATTTGCTAGCGGGAGTTCCCGGGGAGCTGTTTTTT. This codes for CASSQDLLAGVPGELFF.